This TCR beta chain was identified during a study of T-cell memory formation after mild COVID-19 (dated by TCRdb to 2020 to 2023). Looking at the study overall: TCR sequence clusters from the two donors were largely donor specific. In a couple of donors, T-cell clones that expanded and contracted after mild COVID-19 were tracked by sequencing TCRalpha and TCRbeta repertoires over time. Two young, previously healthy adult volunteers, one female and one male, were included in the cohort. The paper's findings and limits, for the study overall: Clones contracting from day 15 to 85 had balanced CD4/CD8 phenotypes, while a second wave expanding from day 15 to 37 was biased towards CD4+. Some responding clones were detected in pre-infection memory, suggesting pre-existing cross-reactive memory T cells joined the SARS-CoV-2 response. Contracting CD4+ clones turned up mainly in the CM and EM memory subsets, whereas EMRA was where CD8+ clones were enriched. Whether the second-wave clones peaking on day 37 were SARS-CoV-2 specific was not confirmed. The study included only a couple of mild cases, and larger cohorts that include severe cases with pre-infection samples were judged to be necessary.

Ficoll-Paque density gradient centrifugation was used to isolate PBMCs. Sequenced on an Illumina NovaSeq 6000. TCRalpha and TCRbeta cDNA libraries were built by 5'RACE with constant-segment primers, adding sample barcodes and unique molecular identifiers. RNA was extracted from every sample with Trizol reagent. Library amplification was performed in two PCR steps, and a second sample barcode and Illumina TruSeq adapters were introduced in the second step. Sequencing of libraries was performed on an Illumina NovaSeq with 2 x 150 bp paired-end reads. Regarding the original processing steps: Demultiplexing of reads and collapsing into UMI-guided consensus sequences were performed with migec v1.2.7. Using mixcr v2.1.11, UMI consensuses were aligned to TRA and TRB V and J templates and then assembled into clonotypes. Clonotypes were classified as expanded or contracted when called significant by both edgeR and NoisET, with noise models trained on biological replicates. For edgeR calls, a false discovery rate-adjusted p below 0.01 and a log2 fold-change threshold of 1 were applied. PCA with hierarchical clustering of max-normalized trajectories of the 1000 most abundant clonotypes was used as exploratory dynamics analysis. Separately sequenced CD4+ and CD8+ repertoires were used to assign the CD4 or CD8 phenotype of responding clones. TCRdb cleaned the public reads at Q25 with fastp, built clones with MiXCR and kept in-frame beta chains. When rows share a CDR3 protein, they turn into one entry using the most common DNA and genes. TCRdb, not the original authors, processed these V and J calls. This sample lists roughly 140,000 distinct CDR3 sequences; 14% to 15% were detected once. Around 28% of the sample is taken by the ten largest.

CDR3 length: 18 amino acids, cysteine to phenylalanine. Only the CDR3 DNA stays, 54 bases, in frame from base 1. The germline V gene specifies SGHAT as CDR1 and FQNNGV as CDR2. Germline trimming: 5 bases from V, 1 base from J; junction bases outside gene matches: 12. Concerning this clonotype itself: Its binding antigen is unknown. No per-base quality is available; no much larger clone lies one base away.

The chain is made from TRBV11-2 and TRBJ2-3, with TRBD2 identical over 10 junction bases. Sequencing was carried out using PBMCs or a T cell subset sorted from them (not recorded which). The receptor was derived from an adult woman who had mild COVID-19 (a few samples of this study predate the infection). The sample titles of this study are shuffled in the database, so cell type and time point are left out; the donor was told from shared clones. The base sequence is TGTGCCAGCAGCCCCGGGACAGCGGGAGGGAGGCGCACAGATACGCAGTATTTT. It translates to CASSPGTAGGRRTDTQYF.